This TCR beta chain is from a study of T cells in Graves' hyperthyroidism and ophthalmopathy. About the research overall: Peripheral blood was obtained at initial diagnosis, preceding any treatment.

RNA transcripts provided the source from which TCR beta CDR3 regions were amplified. The primer set for the first-round RT-PCR of the TCR CDR3 was HTBI. TCRdb fed the multiplex PCR reads into MiXCR, producing one record per CDR3 protein. The table includes about 520,000 distinct CDR3 sequences, roughly 20% detected once. Patients aged 18 to 65 with hyperthyroidism were newly diagnosed, with duration under 2 months. This clonotype showed up many times. The TCR was taken from a man between 18 and 29 years old with Graves' hyperthyroidism. The sequenced sample consisted of blood.

CDR3 loop: CASRAARPGELFF. The CDR3, as DNA: TGTGCCAGCCGTGCGGCCCGACCGGGGGAGCTGTTTTTT. The chain has TRBV28 and TRBJ2-2; unclear D gene. Germline CDR1 reads MDHEN; CDR2 reads SYDVKM. The CDR3 has 13 amino acids. V lost 8 bases and J 8 bases, leaving 15 bases between the germline ends.